This TCR beta chain was sequenced in a study of response to subunit inactivated influenza vaccine. Points from the study as a whole: The authors proposed limited new T cell recruitment per seasonal influenza vaccination.

Notes on this clonotype: Its antigen is unknown.

TCRdb reanalysed the RT-PCR reads using MiXCR and keeps one entry per CDR3 protein. The data show about 540,000 distinct CDR3 sequences, around 15% seen once. CDR3 length equals 15 residues. Trimming removed 8 bases at V and 0 bases at J, with 13 bases between. Germline V gene lookup returns CDR1 MNHEY and CDR2 SVGEGT. Sequenced material: PBMCs from blood, taken 11 to 12 days after vaccination. This receptor was identified in a man between 50 and 59 years old who received an inactivated influenza vaccine. This chain joins TRBV6-2 or TRBV6-3 and TRBJ2-2; D not certain. CDR3 protein: CASFTLNTNTGELFF. For the CDR3, the DNA is TGTGCCAGCTTCACCCTTAATACGAACACCGGGGAGCTGTTTTTT.